The sequence of this T cell receptor (beta chain) was determined in a study of T cell responses to AZD1222 COVID-19 vaccine. On this clone itself: Its cognate antigen is unknown.

The germline V and J ends were trimmed by 2 bases and 4 bases, with 12 bases remaining between them. The CDR3 length is 15 residues. Germline V gene data show CDR1 as SGHTA and CDR2 as FQGNSA. The study's findings and limits: Donors were mostly white British, more females; clonal diversity possibly underestimated. Spike was spanned by vaccine-associated CD4 TCRs, with dominance at 160-218 and 743-854. Sampling captured repertoires only after the peak T cell response. Spike-specific TCR breadth and depth rose after two AZD1222 doses.

Produced via immunoSEQ multiplex PCR; TCRdb's table is partial and in-frame only. Here the sample spans under 200,000 clones, roughly 90% being singletons. The sequence came from an adult in good health. The chain combines TRBV7-2 with TRBJ1-3; no reliable D call. This specimen was peripheral blood, taken on day 0 of AZD1222 vaccination. As DNA, the CDR3 is TGTGCCAGCAGCTTATTTTCCCCACCGGGAAACACCATATATTTT. Its translation: CASSLFSPPGNTIYF.